This T cell receptor beta chain is from a study of T cells after yellow fever vaccination. Regarding the study as a whole: Some clonotypes were seen in both the CD4 and the CD8 compartments. These made up a small share and likely arose from convergent recombination. After the booster, nearly 98% of CD4 and 75% to 90% of CD8 primary-response clones were re-detected. Abundant clonotypes from the bulk population could get into FACS-sorted repertoires as contaminants.

Between the trimmed V and J ends, which lost 8 bases and 8 bases, there was a span of 12 bases. The CDR3 has 11 amino acids. The germline gives CDR1 MDHEN, CDR2 SYDVKM. This clonotype was detected ten times or more. Its antigen remains unidentified. Template-switching 5'RACE yielded the TCR cDNA; a universal primer site and UMIs were added in the process. TCRdb used MiXCR to reprocess the 5' RACE reads, holding one entry per CDR3 protein. The data show approximately 250,000 distinct CDR3 sequences, about 3.5% seen once. This TCR was recovered from a young man who received the YFV17D yellow fever vaccine. The rearrangement uses TRBV28 and TRBJ1-2; no clear D gene. The specimen was PBMCs, collected 15 days after the yellow fever booster vaccination. DNA of the CDR3: TGTGCCAGCGGCGGGGTCCCAGGCTACACCTTC. Translation: CASGGVPGYTF.